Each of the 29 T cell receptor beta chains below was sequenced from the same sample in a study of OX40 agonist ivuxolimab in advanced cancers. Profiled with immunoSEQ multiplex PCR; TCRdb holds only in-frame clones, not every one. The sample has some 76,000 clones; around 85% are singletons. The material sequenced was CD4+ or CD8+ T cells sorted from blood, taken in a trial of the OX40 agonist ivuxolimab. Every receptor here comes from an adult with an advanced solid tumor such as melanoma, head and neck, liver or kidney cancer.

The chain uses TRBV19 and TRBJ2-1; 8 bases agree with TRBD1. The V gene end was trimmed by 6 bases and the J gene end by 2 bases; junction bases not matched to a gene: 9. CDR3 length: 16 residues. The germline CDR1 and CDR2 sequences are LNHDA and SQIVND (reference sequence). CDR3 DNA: TGTGCCAGTAGCTTCCCTGGGACAGGTACCTACAATGAGCAGTTCTTC. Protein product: CASSFPGTGTYNEQFF.

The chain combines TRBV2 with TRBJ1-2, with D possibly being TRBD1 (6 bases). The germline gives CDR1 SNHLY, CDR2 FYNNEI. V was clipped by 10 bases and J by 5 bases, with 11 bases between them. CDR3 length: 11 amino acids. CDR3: CATQGGYGYTF. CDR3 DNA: TGTGCCACACAGGGAGGGTATGGCTACACCTTC.

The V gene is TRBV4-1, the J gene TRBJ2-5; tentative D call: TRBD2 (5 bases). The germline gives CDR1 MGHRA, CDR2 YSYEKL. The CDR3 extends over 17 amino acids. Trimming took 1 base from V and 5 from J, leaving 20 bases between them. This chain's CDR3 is CASSQVLGGGMVETQYF. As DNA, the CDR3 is TGCGCCAGCAGCCAAGTTCTTGGAGGTGGAATGGTGGAGACCCAGTACTTC.

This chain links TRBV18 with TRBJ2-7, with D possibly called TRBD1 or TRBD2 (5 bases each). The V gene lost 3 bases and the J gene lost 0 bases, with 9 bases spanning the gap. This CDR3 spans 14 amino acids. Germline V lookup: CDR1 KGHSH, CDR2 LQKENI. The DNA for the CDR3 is TGTGCCAGCTCACCCGGGACCGACTCCTACGAGCAGTACTTC. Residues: CASSPGTDSYEQYF.

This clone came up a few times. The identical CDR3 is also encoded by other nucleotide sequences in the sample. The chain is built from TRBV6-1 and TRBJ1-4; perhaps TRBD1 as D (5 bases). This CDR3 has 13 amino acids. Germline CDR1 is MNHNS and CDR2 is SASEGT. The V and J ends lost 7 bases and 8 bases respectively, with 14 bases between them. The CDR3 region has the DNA TGTGCCAGCACCAGGGCAGCGAGGGAAAAACTGTTTTTT. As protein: CASTRAAREKLFF.

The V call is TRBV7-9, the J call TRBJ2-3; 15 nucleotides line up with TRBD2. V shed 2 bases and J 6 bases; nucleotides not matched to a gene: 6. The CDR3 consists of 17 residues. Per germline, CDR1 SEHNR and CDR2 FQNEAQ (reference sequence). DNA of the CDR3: TGTGCCAGCAGCTTAAGTGGACTAGCGGGGGGGAGCGATACGCAGTATTTT. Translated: CASSLSGLAGGSDTQYF.

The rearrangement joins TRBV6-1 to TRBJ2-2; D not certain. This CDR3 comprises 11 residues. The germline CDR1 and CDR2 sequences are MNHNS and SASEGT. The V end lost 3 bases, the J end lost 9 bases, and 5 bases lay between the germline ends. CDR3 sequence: CASSEFRELFF. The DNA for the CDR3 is TGTGCCAGCAGTGAGTTCCGGGAGCTGTTTTTT.

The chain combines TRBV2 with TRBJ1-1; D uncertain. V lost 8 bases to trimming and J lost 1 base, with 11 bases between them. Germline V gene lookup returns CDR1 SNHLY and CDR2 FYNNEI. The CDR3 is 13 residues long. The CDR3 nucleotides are TGTGCCAGCCAGTTTGATAAGAACACTGAAGCTTTCTTT. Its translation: CASQFDKNTEAFF.

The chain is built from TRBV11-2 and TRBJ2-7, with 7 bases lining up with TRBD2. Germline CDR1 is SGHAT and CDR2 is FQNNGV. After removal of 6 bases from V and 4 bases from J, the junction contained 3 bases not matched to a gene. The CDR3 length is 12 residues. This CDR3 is CASSFGGYEQYF. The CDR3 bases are TGTGCCAGCAGTTTCGGGGGGTACGAGCAGTACTTC.

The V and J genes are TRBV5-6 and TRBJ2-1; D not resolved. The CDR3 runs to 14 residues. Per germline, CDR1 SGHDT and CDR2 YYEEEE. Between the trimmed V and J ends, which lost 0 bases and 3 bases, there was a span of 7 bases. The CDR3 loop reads CASSLVVLYNEQFF. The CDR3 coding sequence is TGTGCCAGCAGCTTGGTAGTACTCTACAATGAGCAGTTCTTC.

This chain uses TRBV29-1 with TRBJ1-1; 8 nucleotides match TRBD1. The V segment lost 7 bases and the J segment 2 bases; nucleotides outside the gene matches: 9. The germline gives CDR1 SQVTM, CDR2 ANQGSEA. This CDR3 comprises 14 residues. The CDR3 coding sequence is TGCAGCGGGACAGGGAGAGGGAAAAACACTGAAGCTTTCTTT. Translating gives CSGTGRGKNTEAFF.

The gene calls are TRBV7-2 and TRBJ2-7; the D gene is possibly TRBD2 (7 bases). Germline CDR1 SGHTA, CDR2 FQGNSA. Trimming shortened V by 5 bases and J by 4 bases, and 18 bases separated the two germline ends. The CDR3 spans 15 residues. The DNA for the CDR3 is TGTGCCAGCAGCCCCATGACGGGGGGCCTGTACGAGCAGTACTTC. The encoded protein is CASSPMTGGLYEQYF. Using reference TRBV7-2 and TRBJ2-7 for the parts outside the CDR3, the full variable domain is GAGVSQSPSNKVTEKGKDVELRCDPISGHTALYWYRQSLGQGLEFLIYFQGNSAPDKSGLPSDRFSAERTGGSVSTLTIQRTQQEDSAVYLCASSPMTGGLYEQYFGPGTRLTVT.

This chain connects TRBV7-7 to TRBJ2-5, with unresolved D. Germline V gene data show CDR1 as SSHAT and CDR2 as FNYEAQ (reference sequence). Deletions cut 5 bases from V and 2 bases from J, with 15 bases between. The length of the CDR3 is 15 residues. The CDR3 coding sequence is TGTGCCAGCAGCCTCCCCACAGCAATTCAAGAGACCCAGTACTTC. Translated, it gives CASSLPTAIQETQYF.

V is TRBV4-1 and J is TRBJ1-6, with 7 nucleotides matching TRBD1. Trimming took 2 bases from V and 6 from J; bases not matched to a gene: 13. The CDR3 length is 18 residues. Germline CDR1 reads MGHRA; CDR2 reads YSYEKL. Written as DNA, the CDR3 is TGCGCCAGCAGCCAACCCCCGGGACAGATGTTGTCTAATTCACCCCTCCACTTT. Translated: CASSQPPGQMLSNSPLHF.

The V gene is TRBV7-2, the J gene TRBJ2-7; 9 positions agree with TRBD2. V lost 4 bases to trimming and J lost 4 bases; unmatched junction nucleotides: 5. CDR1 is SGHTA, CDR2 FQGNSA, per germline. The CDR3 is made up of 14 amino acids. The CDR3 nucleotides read TGTGCCAGCAGCTGCGGGGGGGGGCCTTACGAGCAGTACTTC. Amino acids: CASSCGGGPYEQYF.

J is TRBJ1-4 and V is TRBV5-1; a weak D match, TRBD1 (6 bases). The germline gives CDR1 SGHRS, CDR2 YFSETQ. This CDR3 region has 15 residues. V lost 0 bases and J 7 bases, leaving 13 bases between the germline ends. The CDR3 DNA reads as TGCGCCAGCAGCTTGGATCCGGGGGCGTCTGAAAAACTGTTTTTT. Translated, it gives CASSLDPGASEKLFF.

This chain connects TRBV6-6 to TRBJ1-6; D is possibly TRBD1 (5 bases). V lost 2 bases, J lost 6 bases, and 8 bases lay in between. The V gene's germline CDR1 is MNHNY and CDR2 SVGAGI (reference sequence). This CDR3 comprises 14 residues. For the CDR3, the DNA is TGTGCCAGCAGTTACGGGAGGGGTAATTCACCCCTCCACTTT. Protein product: CASSYGRGNSPLHF.

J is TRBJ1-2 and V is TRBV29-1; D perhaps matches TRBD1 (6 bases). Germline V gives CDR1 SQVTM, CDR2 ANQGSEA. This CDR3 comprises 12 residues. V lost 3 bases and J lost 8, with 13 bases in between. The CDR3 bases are TGCAGCGTTGACCTACCGGGGGGCGGCTACACCTTC. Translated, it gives CSVDLPGGGYTF.

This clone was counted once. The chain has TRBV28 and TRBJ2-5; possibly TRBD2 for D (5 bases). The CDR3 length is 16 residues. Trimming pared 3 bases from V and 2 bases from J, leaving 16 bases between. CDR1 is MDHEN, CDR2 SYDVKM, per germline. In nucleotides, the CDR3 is TGTGCCAGCAGTTTCCTTCCGGGGAGCCTACAAGAGACCCAGTACTTC. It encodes CASSFLPGSLQETQYF.

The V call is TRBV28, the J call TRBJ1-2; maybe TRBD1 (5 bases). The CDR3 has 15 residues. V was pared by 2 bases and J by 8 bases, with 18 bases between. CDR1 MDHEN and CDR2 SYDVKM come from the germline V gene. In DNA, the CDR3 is TGTGCCAGCAGTTTACACGGGACGGTCGGATTCGGCTACACCTTC. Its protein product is CASSLHGTVGFGYTF.

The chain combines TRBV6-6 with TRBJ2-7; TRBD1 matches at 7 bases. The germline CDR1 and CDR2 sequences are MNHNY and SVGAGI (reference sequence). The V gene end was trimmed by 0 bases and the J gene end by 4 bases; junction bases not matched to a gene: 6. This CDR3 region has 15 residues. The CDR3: CASSYSRGQNYEQYF. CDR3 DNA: TGTGCCAGCAGTTACTCTAGGGGACAGAATTACGAGCAGTACTTC.

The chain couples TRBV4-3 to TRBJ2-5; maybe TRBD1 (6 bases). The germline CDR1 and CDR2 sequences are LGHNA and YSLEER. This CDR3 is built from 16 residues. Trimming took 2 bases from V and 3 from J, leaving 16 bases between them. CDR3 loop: CASSQLVSRGEETQYF. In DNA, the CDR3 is TGCGCCAGCAGCCAACTGGTATCCAGGGGAGAAGAGACCCAGTACTTC.

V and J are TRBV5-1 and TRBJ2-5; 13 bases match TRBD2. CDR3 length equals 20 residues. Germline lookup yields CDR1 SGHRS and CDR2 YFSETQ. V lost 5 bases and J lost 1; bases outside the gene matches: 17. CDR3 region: CASSPGGLAGTWLGQETQYF. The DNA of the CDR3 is TGCGCCAGCAGTCCGGGGGGACTAGCGGGAACATGGCTCGGCCAAGAGACCCAGTACTTC.

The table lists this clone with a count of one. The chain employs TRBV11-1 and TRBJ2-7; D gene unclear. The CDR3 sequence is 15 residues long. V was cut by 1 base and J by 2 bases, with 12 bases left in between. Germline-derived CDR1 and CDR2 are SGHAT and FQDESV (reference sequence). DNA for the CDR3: TGTGCCAGCAGCTTAGAACAGACTGAGGCCTACGAGCAGTACTTC. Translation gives CASSLEQTEAYEQYF. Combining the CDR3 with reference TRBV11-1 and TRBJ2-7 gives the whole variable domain EAEVAQSPRYKITEKSQAVAFWCDPISGHATLYWYRQILGQGPELLVQFQDESVVDDSQLPKDRFSAERLKGVDSTLKIQPAELGDSAMYLCASSLEQTEAYEQYFGPGTRLTVT.

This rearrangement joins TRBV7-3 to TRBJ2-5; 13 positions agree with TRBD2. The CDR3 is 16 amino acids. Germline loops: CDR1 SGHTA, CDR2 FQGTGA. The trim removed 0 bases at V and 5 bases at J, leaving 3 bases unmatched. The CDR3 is CASSLTGTSGIETQYF. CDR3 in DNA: TGTGCCAGCAGCTTAACGGGGACTAGCGGGATCGAGACCCAGTACTTC.

The CDR3 region is CASSPTAFSNQPQHF. CDR3 nucleotide sequence: TGTGCCAGCTCACCGACAGCCTTTAGCAATCAGCCCCAGCATTTT. This chain links TRBV18 with TRBJ1-5, with D tentatively TRBD1 (5 bases). The CDR3 sequence is 15 residues long. V was cut by 3 bases and J by 0 bases, with 9 bases left in between. Germline CDR1 reads KGHSH; CDR2 reads LQKENI.

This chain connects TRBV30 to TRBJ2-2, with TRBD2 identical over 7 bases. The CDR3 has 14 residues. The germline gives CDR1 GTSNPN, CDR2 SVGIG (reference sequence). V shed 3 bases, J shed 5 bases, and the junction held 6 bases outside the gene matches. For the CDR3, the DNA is TGTGCCTGGAGGGGGGGGACGATAACCGGGGAGCTGTTTTTT. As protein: CAWRGGTITGELFF.

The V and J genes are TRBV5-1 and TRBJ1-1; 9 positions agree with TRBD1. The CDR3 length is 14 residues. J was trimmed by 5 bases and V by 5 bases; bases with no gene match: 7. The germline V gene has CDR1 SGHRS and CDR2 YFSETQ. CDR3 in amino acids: CASSLDRGRTEAFF. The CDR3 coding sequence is TGCGCCAGCAGTCTGGACAGGGGAAGGACTGAAGCTTTCTTT.

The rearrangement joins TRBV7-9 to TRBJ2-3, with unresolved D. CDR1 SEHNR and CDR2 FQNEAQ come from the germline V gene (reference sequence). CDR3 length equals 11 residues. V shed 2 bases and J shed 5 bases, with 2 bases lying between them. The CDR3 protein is CASSLQDTQYF. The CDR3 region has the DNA TGTGCCAGCAGCTTACAAGATACGCAGTATTTT.